These 3 T cell receptor beta chains share one sample of origin, sequenced in a study of cytomegalovirus exposure and HLA in healthy donors. Use of 60 Vbeta and 13 Jbeta primers characterized the PCR. The table came from immunoSEQ multiplex PCR; TCRdb's copy has only in-frame clones and leaves some out. This sample contains 150,000 to 200,000 clones. The sample consisted of PBMCs. These receptors were taken from a woman in her fifties or sixties in good health and CMV-seronegative.

The chain combines TRBV5-6 with TRBJ2-6; possible D gene TRBD1, 6 bases. The CDR3 is made up of 18 amino acids. Deletions cut 1 base from V and 0 bases from J, with 14 bases between. In germline, CDR1 is SGHDT, CDR2 YYEEEE. This CDR3 reads CASSLQGPPLSGANVLTF. CDR3 sequence (DNA): TGTGCCAGCAGCTTGCAGGGGCCACCCCTCTCTGGGGCCAACGTCCTGACTTTC.

The rearrangement links TRBV7-2 to TRBJ2-2; TRBD1 matches 9 bases. CDR1 SGHTA and CDR2 FQGNSA come from the germline V gene. This CDR3 region has 15 residues. V lost 3 bases and J lost 5; bases outside the gene matches: 4. The CDR3 loop is CASSFGQGSTGELFF. CDR3 nucleotide sequence: TGTGCCAGCAGCTTTGGACAGGGGAGTACCGGGGAGCTGTTTTTT. The full variable domain, in which reference TRBV7-2 and TRBJ2-2 provide the parts outside the CDR3, is GAGVSQSPSNKVTEKGKDVELRCDPISGHTALYWYRQSLGQGLEFLIYFQGNSAPDKSGLPSDRFSAERTGGSVSTLTIQRTQQEDSAVYLCASSFGQGSTGELFFGEGSRLTVL.

The chain uses TRBV10-3 and TRBJ1-6, with D perhaps matching TRBD1 (5 bases). The V and J ends lost 6 bases and 10 bases respectively, with 10 bases between them. Germline V gene lookup returns CDR1 ENHRY and CDR2 SYGVKD. This CDR3 has 12 residues. The DNA for the CDR3 is TGTGCCATCAGAGGGCGGGACTCACCCCTCCACTTT. This sequence encodes CAIRGRDSPLHF.